The rows below give T cell receptor beta chains drawn from one sample of a study of response to subunit inactivated influenza vaccine. One entry per CDR3 protein results from TCRdb running MiXCR on the RT-PCR reads. The data hold 170,000 or so distinct CDR3 sequences, with around 10% observed a single time. The sample was CD8+ T cells sorted from PBMCs, taken about 23 months after vaccination. The source of these receptors is a man between 50 and 69 years old who received an inactivated influenza vaccine. CDR3s include the opening cysteine and the closing phenylalanine or tryptophan. The order of the fields is CDR3 DNA, CDR3 protein, D gene, clone size, V gene, J gene. The D gene is left open where the match is weak. Size is stated for part of the rows, as once, few or many counts, or as a class when the clone is expanded.

TGCGCCAGCAGCCACGGGACGGAAAACTATGGCTACACCTTC,CASSHGTENYGYTF,NA,NA,TRBV4-1,TRBJ1-2
TGTGCCAGCAGCTTAACCCTTGTCAGGGGGCTTCAAGAGACCCAGTACTTC,CASSLTLVRGLQETQYF,TRBD1,NA,TRBV11-2,TRBJ2-5
TGCGCCAGCAGCCAAGACACCGCCGGGGACAGGGGTGTGGAGGAGCAGTACTTC,CASSQDTAGDRGVEEQYF,TRBD1,many,TRBV4-3,TRBJ2-7
TGTGCCAGCAGTTACACAGAGACCCAGTACTTC,CASSYTETQYF,NA,NA,TRBV6-6,TRBJ2-5
TGTGCCAGCAGCCCTAGCGGGGTTAACAATGAGCAGTTCTTC,CASSPSGVNNEQFF,TRBD2,NA,TRBV4-2,TRBJ2-1
TGTGCCAGCAGTTTGGTCCTGGCGGGGACGGGGGAGCAGTACTTC,CASSLVLAGTGEQYF,NA,NA,TRBV27,TRBJ2-7
TGTGCCAGCAGTTCCATCCCTCCGGGACAGGGGAACACTGAAGCTTTCTTT,CASSSIPPGQGNTEAFF,TRBD1,NA,TRBV27,TRBJ1-1
TGTGCCAGTAGTATGAGTAGCGGGAGATACGAGCAGTACTTC,CASSMSSGRYEQYF,TRBD2,NA,TRBV19,TRBJ2-7
TGTGCCAGCAGTTTAACTAGCGGGAGCTCCTACGAGCAGTACTTC,CASSLTSGSSYEQYF,TRBD2,NA,TRBV28,TRBJ2-7
TGTGCCAGCAGCCCGGGACAGGGTTACCCGCCCTCCTACGAGCAGTACTTC,CASSPGQGYPPSYEQYF,TRBD1,NA,TRBV9,TRBJ2-7
TGTGCCAGCAGCTTAGATAACAACTACGAGCAGTACTTC,CASSLDNNYEQYF,NA,many,TRBV7-9,TRBJ2-7
TGTGCCAGCAGCTTGGCCCAATGGGCACCCGCTTTGGGGCAGTACTTC,CASSLAQWAPALGQYF,NA,few,TRBV11-2,TRBJ2-7
TGTGCCAGCGGAAATGGTCTACTTTACGAGCAGTACTTC,CASGNGLLYEQYF,NA,NA,TRBV7-9,TRBJ2-7
TGTGCCAGCAGGGGTGGACAGCAGCAGTACTTC,CASRGGQQQYF,NA,many,TRBV12-3/TRBV12-4,TRBJ2-7
TGTGCCAGCAGCTCGACCGGGACAGGTTTCACCGGGGAGCTGTTTTTT,CASSSTGTGFTGELFF,TRBD1,many,TRBV7-9,TRBJ2-2
TGTGCCAGCACCTACTCGGGGGGCCCCTACAATGAGCAGTTCTTC,CASTYSGGPYNEQFF,NA,NA,TRBV6-2/TRBV6-3,TRBJ2-1
TGCAGTGCTCGAGGGGGGGCGACCCCGAACACTGAAGCTTTCTTT,CSARGGATPNTEAFF,NA,few,TRBV20-1,TRBJ1-1
TGTGCCAGCACTGCTAGCGGGCTAGGTGAGCAGTTCTTC,CASTASGLGEQFF,TRBD2,many,TRBV5-6,TRBJ2-1
TGTGCCAGCAGTCCCAGGACAGTGGGGGCAACTAATGAAAAACTGTTTTTT,CASSPRTVGATNEKLFF,NA,few,TRBV28,TRBJ1-4
TGTGCCAGTAGTATCCGACAGGGCCCCTACGAGCAGTACTTC,CASSIRQGPYEQYF,TRBD1,few,TRBV19,TRBJ2-7
TGTGCCAGCAGTCTACTACAGGGGCCAGGAAACACCATATATTTT,CASSLLQGPGNTIYF,TRBD1,NA,TRBV6-5,TRBJ1-3
TGTGCCAGCAGTTACTCGATGGAAAAAGTAGGGAACACTGAAGCTTTCTTT,CASSYSMEKVGNTEAFF,NA,NA,TRBV6-5,TRBJ1-1